The next 23 T cell receptor beta chains were all read from a single sample in a study of Ad26.COV2.S vaccination and SARS-CoV-2 variants. The sample's treatment: approximately 18 received Ad26.COV2.S at low or high dose, single or two shots; several received placebo; per-sample allocation not given. Collection of samples fell on day 63 after the first vaccine or placebo injection. Some clones are missing from TCRdb's copy, which holds only in-frame ones; the method was immunoSEQ multiplex PCR. The sample lists 380,000 or so clones; about 86% were seen once. The sample here was peripheral blood, taken in a trial of Ad26.COV2.S vaccine versus placebo. The receptors shown here come from a person between 18 and 65 years old who received the Ad26.COV2.S COVID-19 vaccine or a placebo.

The chain combines TRBV18 with TRBJ2-1; TRBD1 matches 7 bases. Germline CDR1 and CDR2: KGHSH and LQKENI. V lost 3 bases and J lost 8; bases outside the gene matches: 10. The CDR3 runs to 15 residues. CDR3 in amino acids: CASSPIGTASDEQFF. The CDR3 DNA reads TGTGCCAGCTCACCGATAGGGACAGCCAGCGATGAGCAGTTCTTC.

This chain connects TRBV12-5 to TRBJ2-1, with 10 bases identical to TRBD2. Losses at the gene ends were 0 bases for V and 8 bases for J; bases not matched to a gene: 7. Germline loops: CDR1 LGHNT, CDR2 FRNRAP. The CDR3 totals 16 residues. The chain's CDR3 is CASGLVRTSGRDEQFF. The DNA for the CDR3 is TGTGCTAGTGGTTTGGTAAGGACTAGCGGTCGGGATGAGCAGTTCTTC.

This chain joins TRBV7-8 and TRBJ2-7, with D possibly being TRBD2 (6 bases). Looked up from germline, CDR1 is SGHVS and CDR2 is FQNEAQ. V shed 1 base and J shed 4 bases, with 14 bases lying between them. This CDR3 has 15 residues. This chain's CDR3 is CASSLGPEGWYEQYF. CDR3 in DNA: TGTGCCAGCAGCTTAGGGCCGGAGGGGTGGTACGAGCAGTACTTC.

The rearrangement links TRBV6-5 to TRBJ2-3; D gene ambiguous. The CDR3 length is 11 residues. V lost 7 bases and J 6 bases, leaving 8 bases between the germline ends. From germline, CDR1 is MNHEY and CDR2 SVGAGI. The CDR3 is CASTHGDTQYF. The CDR3, as DNA: TGTGCCAGCACCCATGGCGATACGCAGTATTTT.

This sequence joins TRBV21-1 and TRBJ1-2. TRBV21-1 is listed as a pseudogene. This CDR3 region has 8 residues. The CDR3 sequence is CASSGYTF. Here the CDR3 DNA reads TGTGCCAGCAGCGGCTACACCTTC.

In this sample, this clone turned up once. In nucleotides, the CDR3 is TGTGCCAGCAGTTACGGGCTCTACGAGCAGTACTTC. Its protein is CASSYGLYEQYF. V gene TRBV6-5 combines with J gene TRBJ2-7, with D unclear. Germline V gene lookup returns CDR1 MNHEY and CDR2 SVGAGI. V lost 2 bases to trimming and J lost 3 bases, with 5 bases between them. The CDR3 covers 12 residues.

V and J are TRBV6-6 and TRBJ1-1; D is unresolved. Trimming took off 7 bases at V and 0 bases at J, with 12 bases between the two ends. CDR1 is MNHNY, CDR2 SVGAGI, per germline (reference sequence). This CDR3 has 14 amino acids. The CDR3 here is CASILRSMNTEAFF. The CDR3 nucleotides are TGTGCCAGCATCCTGCGGTCGATGAACACTGAAGCTTTCTTT.

There are a few counts of this clone. The V gene is TRBV27, the J gene TRBJ2-7, with a weak D call TRBD1 (5 bases). There are 13 residues in the CDR3. Germline loops: CDR1 MNHEY, CDR2 SMNVEV (reference sequence). The ends were cut back, 3 bases at V and 6 bases at J, with 12 bases in the middle. This CDR3 reads CASSFAGNGEQYF. DNA for the CDR3: TGTGCCAGCAGTTTTGCAGGGAACGGCGAGCAGTACTTC.

This sequence joins TRBV6-5 and TRBJ2-7; D call uncertain. Germline CDR1 is MNHEY and CDR2 is SVGAGI. CDR3 length: 15 amino acids. Trimming took 0 bases from V and 4 from J, leaving 13 bases between them. The CDR3 bases are TGTGCCAGCAGTTACTCGGCACTTGCTTGGTACGAGCAGTACTTC. This codes for CASSYSALAWYEQYF.

This chain links TRBV18 with TRBJ1-6; D is possibly TRBD1 (5 bases). This CDR3 comprises 16 residues. The germline CDR1 and CDR2 sequences are KGHSH and LQKENI. V was cut by 5 bases and J by 7 bases, with 18 bases left in between. CDR3 nucleotides: TGTGCCAGCTCAGAGAATGGCGGGGGAGTGAATTCACCCCTCCACTTT. It translates to CASSENGGGVNSPLHF. Using reference TRBV18 and TRBJ1-6 for the parts outside the CDR3, the full variable domain is NAGVMQNPRHLVRRRGQEARLRCSPMKGHSHVYWYRQLPEEGLKFMVYLQKENIIDESGMPKERFSAEFPKEGPSILRIQQVVRGDSAAYFCASSENGGGVNSPLHFGNGTRLTVT.

The genes are TRBV30 and TRBJ2-2, with D uncertain. Per the germline V gene, CDR1 is GTSNPN and CDR2 is SVGIG (reference sequence). The germline V and J ends were trimmed by 3 bases and 0 bases, with 5 bases remaining between them. The CDR3 consists of 13 residues. CDR3 in amino acids: CAWSSANTGELFF. CDR3 coding DNA: TGTGCCTGGAGCTCGGCGAACACCGGGGAGCTGTTTTTT.

V gene TRBV7-8 combines with J gene TRBJ2-1; perhaps TRBD2 as D (5 bases). The CDR3 loop spans 14 amino acids. Germline lookup yields CDR1 SGHVS and CDR2 FQNEAQ. Trimming left V 2 bases short and J 2 bases short, with 7 bases between. The CDR3 nucleotides read TGTGCCAGCAGCTTAACCGGGACCTACAATGAGCAGTTCTTC. This codes for CASSLTGTYNEQFF.

V gene TRBV29-1 combines with J gene TRBJ1-2; the D is unclear. V was shortened by 2 bases and J by 4 bases, with 8 bases between the two germline ends. Germline V gene lookup returns CDR1 SQVTM and CDR2 ANQGSEA. The length of the CDR3 is 12 residues. The CDR3, as DNA: TGCAGCGTTGAAAACGGTGCCTATGGCTACACCTTC. Translating gives CSVENGAYGYTF.

The CDR3 loop is CSVRGTGITGELFF. For the CDR3, the DNA is TGCAGCGTTAGGGGGACAGGGATTACCGGGGAGCTGTTTTTT. The genes are TRBV29-1 and TRBJ2-2; 9 nucleotides match TRBD1. The V gene's germline CDR1 is SQVTM and CDR2 ANQGSEA. Losses at the gene ends were 5 bases for V and 5 bases for J; bases not matched to a gene: 6. The CDR3 contains 14 residues.

The chain has TRBV10-1 and TRBJ2-3; D might be TRBD1 or TRBD2, each matching 5 bases. The length of the CDR3 is 16 residues. CDR1 is WNHNN and CDR2 is SYGVQD in the germline V gene (reference sequence). V gave up 6 bases and J gave up 7 bases, with 23 bases separating them. This CDR3 is CASSVGRPLQPNTQYF. In nucleotides, the CDR3 is TGCGCCAGCAGCGTGGGACGACCTCTACAGCCTAATACGCAGTATTTT.

V is TRBV28 and J is TRBJ2-1; the D gene is possibly TRBD2 (5 bases). The length of the CDR3 is 15 residues. CDR1 is MDHEN, CDR2 SYDVKM, per germline. Deletions cut 3 bases from V and 7 bases from J, with 16 bases between. The chain's CDR3 is CASSFGLPRKNEQFF. CDR3 nucleotide sequence: TGTGCCAGCAGTTTCGGACTCCCCCGAAAGAATGAGCAGTTCTTC.

This chain joins TRBV10-1 and TRBJ1-5, with D uncertain. This CDR3 has 13 residues. Germline V gene sequence: CDR1 WNHNN, CDR2 SYGVQD (reference sequence). Trimming shortened V by 0 bases and J by 9 bases, and 9 bases separated the two germline ends. The CDR3 here is CASSESYNRPQHF. As DNA, the CDR3 is TGCGCCAGCAGTGAGTCGTACAATAGGCCCCAGCATTTT.

The V call is TRBV6-1, the J call TRBJ2-5; a possible D gene is TRBD2 (5 bases). Germline CDR1 and CDR2: MNHNS and SASEGT. The germline V and J ends were trimmed by 2 bases and 4 bases, with 11 bases remaining between them. The CDR3 has 14 amino acids. The CDR3 region has the DNA TGTGCCAGCAGTGAACGGACTCGGGGAGAGACCCAGTACTTC. Protein: CASSERTRGETQYF.

The chain couples TRBV6-6 to TRBJ2-7; TRBD1 matches 8 bases. The CDR3 has 14 residues. Germline CDR1 is MNHNY and CDR2 is SVGAGI (reference sequence). The J segment lost 5 bases and the V segment lost 2 bases, leaving 5 bases of the junction unmatched. The CDR3 DNA is TGTGCCAGCAGTTACCCAGCAGGGGGCGACGAGCAGTACTTC. Its translation: CASSYPAGGDEQYF.

The chain couples TRBV4-3 to TRBJ2-5, with 13 bases aligning to TRBD2. V shed 0 bases and J 3 bases; nucleotides not matched to a gene: 7. The CDR3 sequence is 18 residues long. Germline V gives CDR1 LGHNA, CDR2 YSLEER. The CDR3 nucleotides read TGCGCCAGCAGCCAAGAGTTTGGACTAGCGGGAGTTGAAGAGACCCAGTACTTC. Translation: CASSQEFGLAGVEETQYF.

V is TRBV7-3 and J is TRBJ1-4, with D hard to call. With 2 bases removed from V and 7 bases from J, the gap between germline ends came to 8 bases. CDR1 is SGHTA, CDR2 FQGTGA, per germline. CDR3 size: 13 residues. CDR3 sequence: CASSLYGGEKLFF. The DNA for the CDR3 is TGTGCCAGCAGCTTATACGGAGGTGAAAAACTGTTTTTT.

This clone was seen only a few times. The CDR3 DNA reads as TGCGCCAGCAGCCAAGATTCGTATGGCTACACCTTC. Residues: CASSQDSYGYTF. The chain carries TRBV4-3 and TRBJ1-2; D uncertain. CDR3 length: 12 amino acids. The germline V gene encodes CDR1 LGHNA and CDR2 YSLEER. V was shortened by 0 bases and J by 5 bases, with 4 bases between the two germline ends.

V usage is TRBV7-9 and J usage is TRBJ2-2, with D tentatively TRBD1 or TRBD2 (6 bases each). This CDR3 comprises 15 residues. V was trimmed by 3 bases and J by 2 bases, leaving 10 bases between them. CDR1 is SEHNR, CDR2 FQNEAQ, per germline (reference sequence). The CDR3 is CASSFGGGNTGELFF. CDR3 DNA sequence: TGTGCCAGCAGCTTTGGAGGGGGTAACACCGGGGAGCTGTTTTTT.